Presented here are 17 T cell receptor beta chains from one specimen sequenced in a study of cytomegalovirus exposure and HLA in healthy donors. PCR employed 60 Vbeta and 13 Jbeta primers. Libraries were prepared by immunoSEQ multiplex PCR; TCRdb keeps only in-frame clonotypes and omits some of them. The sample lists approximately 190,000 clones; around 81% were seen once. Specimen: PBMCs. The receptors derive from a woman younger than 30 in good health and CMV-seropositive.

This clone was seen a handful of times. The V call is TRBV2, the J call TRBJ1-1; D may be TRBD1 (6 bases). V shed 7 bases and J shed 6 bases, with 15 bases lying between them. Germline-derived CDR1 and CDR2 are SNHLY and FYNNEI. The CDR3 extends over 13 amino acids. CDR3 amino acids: CASTDGTKAEAFF. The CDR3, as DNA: TGTGCCAGCACCGACGGGACAAAGGCTGAAGCTTTCTTT.

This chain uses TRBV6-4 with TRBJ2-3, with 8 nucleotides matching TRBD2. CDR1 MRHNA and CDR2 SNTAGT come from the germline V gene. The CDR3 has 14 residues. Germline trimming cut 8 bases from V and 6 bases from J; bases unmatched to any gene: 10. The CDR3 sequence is CASRGGGGADTQYF. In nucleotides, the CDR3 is TGTGCCAGCCGGGGGGGCGGCGGGGCGGATACGCAGTATTTT.

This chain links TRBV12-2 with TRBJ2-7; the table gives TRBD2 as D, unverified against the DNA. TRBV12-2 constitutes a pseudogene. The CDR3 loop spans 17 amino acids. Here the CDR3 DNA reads TGTGCAAGTCGCTTAGAGGGACTAGCGGGGTATCCCTACGAGCAGTACTTC. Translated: CASRLEGLAGYPYEQYF.

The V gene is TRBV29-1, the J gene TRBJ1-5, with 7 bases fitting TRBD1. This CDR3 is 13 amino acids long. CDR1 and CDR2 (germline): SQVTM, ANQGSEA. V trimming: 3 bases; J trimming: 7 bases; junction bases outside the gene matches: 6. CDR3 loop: CSVEEQGGQPQHF. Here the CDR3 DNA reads TGCAGCGTTGAGGAGCAGGGGGGCCAGCCCCAGCATTTT.

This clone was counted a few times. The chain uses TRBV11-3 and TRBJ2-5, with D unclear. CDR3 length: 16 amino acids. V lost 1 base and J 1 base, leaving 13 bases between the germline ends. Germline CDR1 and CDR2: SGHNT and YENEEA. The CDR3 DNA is TGTGCCAGCAGCTTAGGGCGGTTTCCCACCCAAGAGACCCAGTACTTC. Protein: CASSLGRFPTQETQYF.

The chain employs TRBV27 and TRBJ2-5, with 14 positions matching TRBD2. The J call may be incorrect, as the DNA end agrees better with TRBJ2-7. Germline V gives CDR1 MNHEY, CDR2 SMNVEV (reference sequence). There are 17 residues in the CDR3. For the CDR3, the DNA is TGTGCCAGCAGTTATTCCGGACTAGCGGGGGGCCCCTACGAGCAGTACTTC. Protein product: CASSYSGLAGGPYEQYF.

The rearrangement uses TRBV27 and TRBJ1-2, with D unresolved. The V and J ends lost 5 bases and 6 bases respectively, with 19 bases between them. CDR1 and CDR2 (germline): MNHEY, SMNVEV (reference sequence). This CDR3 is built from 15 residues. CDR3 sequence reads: CASSPDRVGEDGYTF. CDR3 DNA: TGTGCCAGCAGTCCCGACCGCGTGGGAGAAGATGGCTACACCTTC.

The CDR3 sequence: CASSSTLGLYYEQYF. The CDR3 coding sequence is TGTGCCAGCAGTTCGACCTTGGGACTATACTACGAGCAGTACTTC. This chain uses TRBV6-5 with TRBJ2-7; 7 positions match TRBD2. Germline loops: CDR1 MNHEY, CDR2 SVGAGI. J gave up 3 bases and V 4 bases, and 9 bases lay outside the gene matches. The CDR3 runs 15 residues.

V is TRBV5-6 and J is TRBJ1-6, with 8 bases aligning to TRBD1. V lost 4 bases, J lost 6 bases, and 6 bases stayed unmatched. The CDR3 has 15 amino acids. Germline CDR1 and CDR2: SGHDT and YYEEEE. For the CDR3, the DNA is TGTGCCAGCAGCGCTGTGGACAGGGCTAATTCACCCCTCCACTTT. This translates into CASSAVDRANSPLHF.

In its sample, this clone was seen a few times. CDR3 coding DNA: TGTGCCAGCAGTGGACAGTTCTCTGGAAACACCATATATTTT. Translation gives CASSGQFSGNTIYF. The chain couples TRBV6-1 to TRBJ1-3; a weak D match, TRBD1 (5 bases). CDR1 and CDR2 from the germline V gene are MNHNS and SASEGT. Trimming removed 4 bases at V and 0 bases at J, with 7 bases between. The CDR3 runs 14 residues.

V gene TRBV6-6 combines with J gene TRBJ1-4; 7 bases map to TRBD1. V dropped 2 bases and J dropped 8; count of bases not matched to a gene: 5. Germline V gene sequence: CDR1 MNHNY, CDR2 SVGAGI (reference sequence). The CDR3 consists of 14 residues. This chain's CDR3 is CASSYDRVAEKLFF. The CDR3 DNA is TGTGCCAGCAGTTACGACAGGGTGGCAGAAAAACTGTTTTTT.

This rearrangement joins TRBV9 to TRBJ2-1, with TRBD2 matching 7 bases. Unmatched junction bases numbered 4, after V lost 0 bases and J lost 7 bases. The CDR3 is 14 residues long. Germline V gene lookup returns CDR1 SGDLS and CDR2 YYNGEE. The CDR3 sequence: CASSVGGTINEQFF. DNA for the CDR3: TGTGCCAGCAGCGTAGGAGGGACTATTAATGAGCAGTTCTTC.

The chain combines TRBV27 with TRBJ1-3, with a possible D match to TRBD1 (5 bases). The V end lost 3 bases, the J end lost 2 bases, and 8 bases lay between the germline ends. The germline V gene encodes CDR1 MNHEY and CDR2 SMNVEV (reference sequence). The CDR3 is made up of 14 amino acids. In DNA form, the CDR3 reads TGTGCCAGCAGTTTTGGAGGGGCTGGAAACACCATATATTTT. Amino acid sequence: CASSFGGAGNTIYF.

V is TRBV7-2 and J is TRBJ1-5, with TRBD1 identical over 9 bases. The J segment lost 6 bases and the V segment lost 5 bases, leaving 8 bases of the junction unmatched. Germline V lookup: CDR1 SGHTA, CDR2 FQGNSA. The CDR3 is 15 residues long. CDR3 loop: CASSVGTGYTQPQHF. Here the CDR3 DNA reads TGTGCCAGCAGCGTCGGGACAGGGTACACTCAGCCCCAGCATTTT. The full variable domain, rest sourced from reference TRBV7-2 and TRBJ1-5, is GAGVSQSPSNKVTEKGKDVELRCDPISGHTALYWYRQSLGQGLEFLIYFQGNSAPDKSGLPSDRFSAERTGGSVSTLTIQRTQQEDSAVYLCASSVGTGYTQPQHFGDGTRLSIL.

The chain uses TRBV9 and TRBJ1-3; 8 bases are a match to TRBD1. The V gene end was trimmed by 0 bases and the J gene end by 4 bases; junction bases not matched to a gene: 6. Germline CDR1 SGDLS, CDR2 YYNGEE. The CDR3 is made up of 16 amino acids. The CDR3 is CASSVAWTGRGNTIYF. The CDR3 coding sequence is TGTGCCAGCAGCGTAGCTTGGACAGGGCGAGGAAACACCATATATTTT.

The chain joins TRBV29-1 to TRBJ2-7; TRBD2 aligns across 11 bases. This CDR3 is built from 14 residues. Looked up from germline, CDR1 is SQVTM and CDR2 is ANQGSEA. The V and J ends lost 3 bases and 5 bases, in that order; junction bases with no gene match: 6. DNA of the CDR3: TGCAGCGTTGAGGTGACTAGCGGGGTTAACGAGCAGTACTTC. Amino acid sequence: CSVEVTSGVNEQYF.

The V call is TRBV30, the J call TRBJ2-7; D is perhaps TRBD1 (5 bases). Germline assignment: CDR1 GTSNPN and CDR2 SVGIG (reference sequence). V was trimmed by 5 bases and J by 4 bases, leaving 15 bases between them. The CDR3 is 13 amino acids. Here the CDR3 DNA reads TGTGCCTGGGGAACGCGAGCAGGGTACGAGCAGTACTTC. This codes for CAWGTRAGYEQYF. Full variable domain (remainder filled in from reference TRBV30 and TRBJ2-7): SQTIHQWPATLVQPVGSPLSLECTVEGTSNPNLYWYRQAAGRGLQLLFYSVGIGQISSEVPQNLSASRPQDRQFILSSKKLLLSDSGFYLCAWGTRAGYEQYFGPGTRLTVT.